A single sample is the source of the 19 T cell receptor beta chains below, sequenced in a study of beta chain features in type 1 diabetes. The isolated RNA, all of it, was reverse transcribed, so expressed TCRB transcripts were what got sequenced. Generated by immunoSEQ multiplex PCR, the TCRdb table keeps only in-frame clones and is missing some. This sample has 300,000 to 450,000 clones, with roughly 13% found just once. Sequences were obtained from naive CD4+ T cells from blood. These TCRs come from a man aged 18 to 30 in good health.

This clone was seen more than once but under ten times. The rearrangement links TRBV5-1 to TRBJ2-5; 8 positions agree with TRBD2. This CDR3 region has 12 residues. Germline V gives CDR1 SGHRS, CDR2 YFSETQ. Germline trimming cut 8 bases from V and 8 bases from J; bases unmatched to any gene: 8. The CDR3 is CASRGGRSTQYF. Here the CDR3 DNA reads TGCGCCAGTCGGGGGGGCCGGTCAACCCAGTACTTC.

In nucleotides, the CDR3 is TGTGCCAGCAGTACCGCCGGGGGTACCACTGAAGCTTTCTTT. As protein: CASSTAGGTTEAFF. The gene calls are TRBV6-6 and TRBJ1-1; perhaps TRBD1 as D (5 bases). CDR3 size: 14 residues. V lost 5 bases, J lost 4 bases, and 14 bases lay in between. CDR1 and CDR2 (germline): MNHNY, SVGAGI (reference sequence).

The chain links TRBV19 to TRBJ2-7; TRBD2 matches at 7 bases. The CDR3 covers 15 residues. With 5 bases clipped from V and 0 bases from J, the junction kept 7 bases outside the gene matches. Germline-derived CDR1 and CDR2 are LNHDA and SQIVND (reference sequence). The CDR3 nucleotides are TGTGCCAGTAGTGACCCGTGGGGGGGCTCCTACGAGCAGTACTTC. As protein: CASSDPWGGSYEQYF.

J is TRBJ2-1 and V is TRBV5-1; 7 nucleotides agree with TRBD2. The CDR3 extends over 13 amino acids. V dropped 0 bases and J dropped 6; count of bases not matched to a gene: 0. CDR1 is SGHRS and CDR2 is YFSETQ in the germline V gene. The CDR3 DNA is TGCGCCAGCAGCTTGGGGGAGGGCAATGAGCAGTTCTTC. Its translation is CASSLGEGNEQFF.

The chain has TRBV28 and TRBJ1-2, with 7 bases matching TRBD1. This CDR3 region has 14 residues. V lost 6 bases, J lost 4 bases, and 8 bases stayed unmatched. Germline V CDR1 and CDR2: MDHEN, SYDVKM. This CDR3 is CASSYDRVSYGYTF. The CDR3 DNA reads as TGTGCCAGCAGCTACGACAGGGTATCCTATGGCTACACCTTC.

This clone was seen a handful of times. The chain is built from TRBV29-1 and TRBJ1-2; the match to TRBD1 covers 8 bases. The germline V gene encodes CDR1 SQVTM and CDR2 ANQGSEA. The junction had 9 bases not matched to a gene; V was cut back by 7 bases and J by 8 bases. CDR3 size: 12 residues. The CDR3 spells CSADKQGGGYTF. The CDR3 DNA is TGCAGCGCCGACAAACAGGGGGGCGGCTACACCTTC.

The chain joins TRBV5-4 to TRBJ1-6, with 7 bases aligning to TRBD1. Trimming took 0 bases from V and 9 from J; bases not matched to a gene: 6. This CDR3 has 15 residues. Germline V gene sequence: CDR1 SGHNT, CDR2 YYREEE (reference sequence). In DNA, the CDR3 is TGTGCCAGCAGCTTGGAAACAGGGGTGGGTTCACCCCTCCACTTT. Amino acid sequence: CASSLETGVGSPLHF.

The chain recombines TRBV28 with TRBJ2-5, with D perhaps TRBD2 (6 bases). This CDR3 region has 15 residues. Germline values: CDR1 MDHEN, CDR2 SYDVKM. Trimming took off 6 bases at V and 5 bases at J, with 19 bases between the two ends. Written as DNA, the CDR3 is TGTGCCAGCAGCCTAGGTAGTACTAGCCTGGAGACCCAGTACTTC. It translates to CASSLGSTSLETQYF. Together with reference TRBV28 and TRBJ2-5, the CDR3 gives the full variable domain: DVKVTQSSRYLVKRTGEKVFLECVQDMDHENMFWYRQDPGLGLRLIYFSYDVKMKEKGDIPEGYSVSREKKERFSLILESASTNQTSMYLCASSLGSTSLETQYFGPGTRLLVL.

CDR3 loop: CASSLTGVEDQPQHF. CDR3 nucleotides: TGTGCCAGCAGCCTCACAGGGGTTGAGGATCAGCCCCAGCATTTT. The V and J genes are TRBV7-6 and TRBJ1-5; TRBD1 matches 7 bases. V shed 5 bases, J shed 5 bases, and the junction held 9 bases outside the gene matches. CDR1 and CDR2 (germline): SGHVS, FNYEAQ. CDR3 size: 15 residues. Variable domain in full (rest from reference TRBV7-6 and TRBJ1-5): GAGVSQSPRYKVTKRGQDVALRCDPISGHVSLYWYRQALGQGPEFLTYFNYEAQQDKSGLPNDRFSAERPEGSISTLTIQRTEQRDSAMYRCASSLTGVEDQPQHFGDGTRLSIL.

V usage is TRBV9 and J usage is TRBJ2-1; D is unclear. The CDR3 consists of 14 residues. Germline V gene sequence: CDR1 SGDLS, CDR2 YYNGEE. The V end was cut by 0 bases, the J end by 12 bases, with 16 bases between. The CDR3 bases are TGTGCCAGCAGCGTAGGTAACACGCGAGGCCCGCAGTTCTTC. Translation: CASSVGNTRGPQFF.

The V and J genes are TRBV7-2 and TRBJ1-2; the D is unclear. Trimming cost V 5 bases and J 5 bases, with 9 bases left between them. Germline values: CDR1 SGHTA, CDR2 FQGNSA. The CDR3 loop spans 12 amino acids. The CDR3 here is CASSSRSYGYTF. In DNA, the CDR3 is TGTGCCAGCAGCAGCAGGTCGTATGGCTACACCTTC. Full variable domain (remainder filled in from reference TRBV7-2 and TRBJ1-2): GAGVSQSPSNKVTEKGKDVELRCDPISGHTALYWYRQSLGQGLEFLIYFQGNSAPDKSGLPSDRFSAERTGGSVSTLTIQRTQQEDSAVYLCASSSRSYGYTFGSGTRLTVV.

This chain links TRBV6-5 with TRBJ2-5; TRBD2 matches at 13 bases. This CDR3 spans 15 amino acids. Per the germline V gene, CDR1 is MNHEY and CDR2 is SVGAGI. V was pared by 8 bases and J by 5 bases, with 8 bases of the junction left unmatched. DNA of the CDR3: TGTGCCAGCGGGCGGACTAGCGGGAGTGGGGAGACCCAGTACTTC. Translating gives CASGRTSGSGETQYF.

This clone turned up a few times. This chain uses TRBV28 with TRBJ1-5; TRBD1 matches at 9 bases. Germline loops: CDR1 MDHEN, CDR2 SYDVKM. CDR3 length: 18 residues. The trim removed 5 bases at V and 3 bases at J, leaving 14 bases unmatched. CDR3 residues: CASSHGGQGSDNNQPQHF. The CDR3 coding sequence is TGTGCCAGCAGTCATGGGGGACAGGGTTCGGATAACAATCAGCCCCAGCATTTT.

In its sample, this clone was seen a few times. This chain connects TRBV5-5 to TRBJ2-7; D might be TRBD1 (6 bases). The CDR3 spans 16 residues. The germline V gene has CDR1 SGHKS and CDR2 YYEKEE (reference sequence). With 5 bases removed from V and 1 base from J, the gap between germline ends came to 19 bases. CDR3 in amino acids: CASRLRDTRPSYEQYF. The DNA for the CDR3 is TGTGCCAGCAGACTCCGGGACACAAGACCATCCTACGAGCAGTACTTC.

V gene TRBV6-5 combines with J gene TRBJ2-3, with 10 bases lining up with TRBD2. Germline V gene data show CDR1 as MNHEY and CDR2 as SVGAGI. Unmatched junction bases numbered 1, after V lost 0 bases and J lost 4 bases. The CDR3 covers 15 residues. The CDR3 region is CASSYSAGGPDTQYF. The CDR3 nucleotides read TGTGCCAGCAGTTACTCAGCGGGGGGGCCAGATACGCAGTATTTT.

The V and J genes are TRBV6-5 and TRBJ1-1; TRBD1 agrees at 7 bases. J gave up 3 bases and V 5 bases, and 3 bases lay outside the gene matches. Germline loops: CDR1 MNHEY, CDR2 SVGAGI. The CDR3 loop spans 13 amino acids. The CDR3 sequence: CASSDQGDTEAFF. The CDR3 DNA follows: TGTGCCAGCAGTGACCAGGGGGACACTGAAGCTTTCTTT.

This sequence joins TRBV9 and TRBJ2-3; TRBD2 matches 11 bases. The trim removed 3 bases at V and 0 bases at J, leaving 12 bases unmatched. There are 19 residues in the CDR3. CDR1 and CDR2 (germline): SGDLS, YYNGEE. The CDR3: CASSARAPGLAVSTDTQYF. CDR3 bases: TGTGCCAGCAGCGCCAGGGCGCCGGGACTAGCGGTAAGCACAGATACGCAGTATTTT.

The chain carries TRBV7-3 and TRBJ2-1, with 13 positions matching TRBD2. After removal of 1 base from V and 10 bases from J, the junction contained 4 bases not matched to a gene. The CDR3 length is 15 residues. The germline V gene has CDR1 SGHTA and CDR2 FQGTGA. As DNA, the CDR3 is TGTGCCAGCAGCTTAAGGGGGACTAGCGGGGACGAGCAGTTCTTC. Its protein product is CASSLRGTSGDEQFF.

The sample holds a few counts of this clone. The chain is built from TRBV25-1 and TRBJ2-1; TRBD1 might be the D (5 bases). Trimming left V 0 bases short and J 8 bases short, with 8 bases between. This CDR3 is 13 amino acids long. Germline V gene lookup returns CDR1 MGHDK and CDR2 SYGVNS. Here the CDR3 DNA reads TGTGCCAGCAGTGAATATTTCAGGGATGAGCAGTTCTTC. It specifies CASSEYFRDEQFF. The whole variable domain, filled in from reference TRBV25-1 and TRBJ2-1, reads EADIYQTPRYLVIGTGKKITLECSQTMGHDKMYWYQQDPGMELHLIHYSYGVNSTEKGDLSSESTVSRIRTEHFPLTLESARPSHTSQYLCASSEYFRDEQFFGPGTRLTVL.